The 16 T cell receptor beta chains below come from one sample, sequenced in a study of OX40 agonist ivuxolimab in advanced cancers. The repertoire was sequenced with immunoSEQ multiplex PCR; TCRdb's copy has only in-frame clones and lacks some. This sample has roughly 60,000 clones, with over 90% found just once. The sample was CD4+ or CD8+ T cells sorted from blood, taken in a trial of the OX40 agonist ivuxolimab. These receptors were collected from an adult with an advanced solid tumor such as melanoma, head and neck, liver or kidney cancer.

The CDR3 loop reads CAGQLAGGYEQYF. The CDR3 DNA reads TGTGCCGGCCAACTAGCGGGAGGCTACGAGCAGTACTTC. This rearrangement joins TRBV30 to TRBJ2-7; 12 bases are shared with TRBD2. V shed 8 bases, J shed 3 bases, and the junction held 5 bases outside the gene matches. Germline V gene data show CDR1 as GTSNPN and CDR2 as SVGIG (reference sequence). The CDR3 extends over 13 amino acids.

The chain combines TRBV6-5 with TRBJ2-1; TRBD2 might be the D (5 bases). CDR1 is MNHEY and CDR2 is SVGAGI in the germline V gene. V lost 4 bases, J lost 2 bases, and 15 bases lay in between. This CDR3 is built from 16 residues. The CDR3 DNA sequence: TGTGCCAGCAGTTCCTCGGGTGGGGAGACCTACAATGAGCAGTTCTTC. It yields the protein CASSSSGGETYNEQFF.

V usage is TRBV7-9 and J usage is TRBJ2-5, with D perhaps TRBD2 (5 bases). The CDR3 is made up of 14 amino acids. Germline CDR1 is SEHNR and CDR2 is FQNEAQ (reference sequence). Trimming removed 3 bases at V and 4 bases at J, with 12 bases between. The CDR3 spells CASSFGPAGETQYF. The CDR3 DNA sequence: TGTGCCAGCAGCTTTGGCCCGGCGGGAGAGACCCAGTACTTC. Full variable domain (outside the CDR3, taken from reference TRBV7-9 and TRBJ2-5): DTGVSQNPRHKITKRGQNVTFRCDPISEHNRLYWYRQTLGQGPEFLTYFQNEAQLEKSRLLSDRFSAERPKGSFSTLEIQRTEQGDSAMYLCASSFGPAGETQYFGPGTRLLVL.

The chain joins TRBV9 to TRBJ2-3; the match to TRBD2 covers 7 bases. With 1 base clipped from V and 0 bases from J, the junction kept 5 bases outside the gene matches. The CDR3 has 16 residues. Looked up from germline, CDR1 is SGDLS and CDR2 is YYNGEE. The CDR3 here is CASSVWASGSTDTQYF. The DNA for the CDR3 is TGTGCCAGCAGCGTATGGGCTAGCGGAAGCACAGATACGCAGTATTTT. Full variable domain (outside the CDR3, taken from reference TRBV9 and TRBJ2-3): DSGVTQTPKHLITATGQRVTLRCSPRSGDLSVYWYQQSLDQGLQFLIQYYNGEERAKGNILERFSAQQFPDLHSELNLSSLELGDSALYFCASSVWASGSTDTQYFGPGTRLTVL.

The rearrangement links TRBV5-1 to TRBJ1-2; D perhaps matches TRBD1 (6 bases). Trimming shortened V by 6 bases and J by 3 bases, and 18 bases separated the two germline ends. The CDR3 consists of 15 residues. Germline V gives CDR1 SGHRS, CDR2 YFSETQ. CDR3 amino acids: CASNTGQGGDYGYTF. DNA of the CDR3: TGCGCCAGCAACACAGGGCAGGGAGGGGACTATGGCTACACCTTC.

Concerning this clone itself: The sample contains more than one DNA sequence encoding this CDR3. DNA of the CDR3: TGCAGCGTCCCCGGGACTAGCGGCTCCTACAATGAGCAGTTCTTC. Translated, it gives CSVPGTSGSYNEQFF. The chain combines TRBV29-1 with TRBJ2-1; 11 bases are shared with TRBD2. The CDR3 is made up of 15 amino acids. CDR1 is SQVTM, CDR2 ANQGSEA, per germline. Trimming cost V 6 bases and J 0 bases; bases outside gene matches: 4.

V gene TRBV27 combines with J gene TRBJ2-3, with TRBD2 matching over 12 bases. The V gene's germline CDR1 is MNHEY and CDR2 SMNVEV (reference sequence). Unmatched junction bases numbered 11, after V lost 6 bases and J lost 1 base. This CDR3 contains 18 residues. CDR3 loop: CASRPLAGGIVGTDTQYF. DNA of the CDR3: TGTGCCAGCAGGCCTCTAGCGGGGGGGATCGTGGGCACAGATACGCAGTATTTT.

About this clone: This sample includes further DNA sequences coding for the same CDR3. The chain links TRBV28 to TRBJ2-1; D gene uncertain. The length of the CDR3 is 13 residues. The V gene's germline CDR1 is MDHEN and CDR2 SYDVKM. The V gene lost 2 bases and the J gene lost 3 bases, with 5 bases spanning the gap. The CDR3 loop reads CASSLKGYNEQFF. The CDR3 DNA reads TGTGCCAGCAGTTTAAAGGGCTACAATGAGCAGTTCTTC.

The chain couples TRBV19 to TRBJ1-1, with a weak D call TRBD1 (6 bases). With 7 bases removed from V and 4 bases from J, the gap between germline ends came to 13 bases. The CDR3 has 13 amino acids. The germline gives CDR1 LNHDA, CDR2 SQIVND (reference sequence). The CDR3 sequence is CASTLGGRTEAFF. Written as DNA, the CDR3 is TGTGCCAGTACCCTAGGGGGTCGCACTGAAGCTTTCTTT.

V and J are TRBV9 and TRBJ1-5; no firm D call. CDR1 and CDR2 (germline): SGDLS, YYNGEE. Trimming removed 8 bases at V and 3 bases at J, with 9 bases between. This CDR3 spans 12 amino acids. CDR3 DNA: TGTGCCAGTGGACGGTACAATCAGCCCCAGCATTTT. Amino acid sequence: CASGRYNQPQHF.

The gene calls are TRBV4-1 and TRBJ2-7; perhaps TRBD1 as D (6 bases). Germline V gives CDR1 MGHRA, CDR2 YSYEKL. V shed 4 bases and J shed 0 bases, with 16 bases lying between them. The CDR3 runs 16 residues. The CDR3 coding sequence is TGCGCCAGCAGCCCTTATGACAGGTCCAGCTCCTACGAGCAGTACTTC. Protein: CASSPYDRSSSYEQYF.

The V and J genes are TRBV19 and TRBJ2-7; 7 bases align to TRBD1. The junction had 11 bases not matched to a gene; V was cut back by 5 bases and J by 4 bases. There are 15 residues in the CDR3. CDR1 LNHDA and CDR2 SQIVND come from the germline V gene (reference sequence). CDR3 residues: CASSARASGQYEQYF. CDR3 DNA: TGTGCCAGTAGTGCCAGAGCATCGGGACAGTACGAGCAGTACTTC.

This chain connects TRBV4-1 to TRBJ1-2; 11 bases align to TRBD1. The germline V gene has CDR1 MGHRA and CDR2 YSYEKL. The V and J ends lost 0 bases and 4 bases, in that order; junction bases with no gene match: 10. The CDR3 contains 18 residues. Written as DNA, the CDR3 is TGCGCCAGCAGCCAAGATAGGACAGGGGGCTTGAGGTTCTATGGCTACACCTTC. Its protein product is CASSQDRTGGLRFYGYTF.

The chain is built from TRBV30 and TRBJ2-5; perhaps TRBD2 as D (6 bases). The CDR3 is 14 amino acids. V dropped 4 bases and J dropped 7 bases, with 19 bases sitting between them. The germline V gene has CDR1 GTSNPN and CDR2 SVGIG (reference sequence). The CDR3 nucleotides are TGTGCCTGGAACCAATGGGGGGAAGGAGGGACCCAGTACTTC. Its protein product is CAWNQWGEGGTQYF.

The chain links TRBV27 to TRBJ1-2, with 7 bases fitting TRBD1. Germline V gene lookup returns CDR1 MNHEY and CDR2 SMNVEV (reference sequence). The CDR3 has 16 residues. J lost 8 bases, V lost 3 bases, and 15 bases had no gene match. The CDR3 here is CASSFSGDSLRWGYTF. The DNA for the CDR3 is TGTGCCAGCAGTTTTTCTGGGGACAGTTTACGATGGGGCTACACCTTC.

This chain joins TRBV10-2 and TRBJ2-2, with 13 bases fitting TRBD2. The trim removed 6 bases at V and 2 bases at J, leaving 9 bases unmatched. Germline-derived CDR1 and CDR2 are WSHSY and SAAADI. The CDR3 totals 18 residues. CDR3 protein: CASRDPGLAGFNTGELFF. The CDR3 bases are TGCGCCAGCAGGGACCCGGGACTAGCGGGATTTAACACCGGGGAGCTGTTTTTT.